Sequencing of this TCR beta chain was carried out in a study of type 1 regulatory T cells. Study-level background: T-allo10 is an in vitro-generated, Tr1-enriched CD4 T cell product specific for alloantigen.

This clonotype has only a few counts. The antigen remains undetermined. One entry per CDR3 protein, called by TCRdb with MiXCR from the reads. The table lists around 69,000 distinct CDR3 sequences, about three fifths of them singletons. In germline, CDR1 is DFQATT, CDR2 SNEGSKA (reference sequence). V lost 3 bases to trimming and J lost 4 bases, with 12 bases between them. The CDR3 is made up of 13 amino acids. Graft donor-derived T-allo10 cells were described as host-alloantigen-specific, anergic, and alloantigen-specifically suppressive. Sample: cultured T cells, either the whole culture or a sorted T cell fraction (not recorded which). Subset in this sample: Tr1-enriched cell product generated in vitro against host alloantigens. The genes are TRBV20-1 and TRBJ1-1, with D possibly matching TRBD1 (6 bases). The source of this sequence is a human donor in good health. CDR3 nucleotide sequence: TGCAGTGCTAGCCTTGCCAGGGGCACTGAAGCTTTCTTT. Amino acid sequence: CSASLARGTEAFF.